This TCR beta chain derives from a study of technical replicates of blood from several donors. Clones were read by immunoSEQ multiplex PCR, and TCRdb kept only the in-frame ones, dropping some. Among about 80,000 clones listed, over 75% were seen once. This clone has a single count. An end of the junction does not agree with germline; a read error may underlie this. The sample taken for sequencing was T cells isolated from PBMCs. This TCR was sampled from a human donor in good health.

In DNA form, the CDR3 reads TGTGCTAGCAGCTTAGACAGCCAAGAGACCCAGTACTTC. Protein product: CASSLDSQETQYF. J is TRBJ2-5 and V is TRBV7-7; TRBD1 might be the D (5 bases). The germline CDR1 and CDR2 sequences are SSHAT and FNYEAQ (reference sequence). The CDR3 sequence is 13 residues long. Using reference TRBV7-7 and TRBJ2-5 for the parts outside the CDR3, the full variable domain is GAGVSQSPRYKVTKRGQDVTLRCDPISSHATLYWYQQALGQGPEFLTYFNYEAQPDKSGLPSDRFSAERPEGSISTLTIQRTEQRDSAMYRCASSLDSQETQYFGPGTRLLVL.